One sample yielded the 18 T cell receptor beta chains listed below, sequenced in a study of preoperative IRX-2 immunotherapy in early breast cancer. Measured with immunoSEQ multiplex PCR; TCRdb has only the in-frame clones, and not every one. In the table there are around 25,000 clones, about 95% of which are singletons. Treatment: preoperative locoregional IRX-2 cytokine immunotherapy. The sequencing used tumor tissue, collected after IRX-2 immunotherapy. The receptors were gathered from a human donor with breast cancer.

The J gene is TRBJ2-3, the V gene TRBV9, with 9 bases that match TRBD1. The CDR3 is 18 residues long. CDR1 is SGDLS and CDR2 is YYNGEE in the germline V gene. V lost 0 bases to trimming and J lost 0 bases; unmatched junction nucleotides: 8. The DNA of the CDR3 is TGTGCCAGCAGCGTAGAAGGGACAGGGTCCTCTAGCACAGATACGCAGTATTTT. This translates into CASSVEGTGSSSTDTQYF.

This rearrangement joins TRBV4-3 to TRBJ2-2, with unresolved D. CDR3 size: 15 residues. Germline V lookup: CDR1 LGHNA, CDR2 YSLEER. V was trimmed by 1 base and J by 5 bases, leaving 11 bases between them. The CDR3 sequence is CASSQVERITGELFF. CDR3 DNA sequence: TGCGCCAGCAGCCAAGTCGAGAGAATAACCGGGGAGCTGTTTTTT.

CDR3: CASSFQLAGADEQFF. The CDR3 DNA reads as TGCGCCAGCAGCTTCCAGCTAGCGGGAGCGGATGAGCAGTTCTTC. The chain uses TRBV5-1 and TRBJ2-1; 10 positions match TRBD2. The CDR3 has 15 amino acids. The V and J ends lost 2 bases and 8 bases, in that order; junction bases with no gene match: 7. The germline V gene has CDR1 SGHRS and CDR2 YFSETQ.

This chain links TRBV7-9 with TRBJ2-4, with no clear D. Per germline, CDR1 SEHNR and CDR2 FQNEAQ (reference sequence). Trimming removed 5 bases at V and 1 base at J, with 15 bases between. This CDR3 comprises 16 residues. CDR3 in amino acids: CASSLGGVVAKNIQYF. In DNA, the CDR3 is TGTGCCAGCAGCCTGGGCGGAGTCGTGGCCAAAAACATTCAGTACTTC.

The V gene is TRBV11-2, the J gene TRBJ2-3; D remains unclear. V was shortened by 1 base and J by 5 bases, with 4 bases between the two germline ends. Germline lookup yields CDR1 SGHAT and CDR2 FQNNGV. This CDR3 is 12 amino acids long. CDR3 sequence reads: CASSLVVDTQYF. In nucleotides, the CDR3 is TGTGCCAGCAGCTTAGTCGTAGATACGCAGTATTTT.

The genes are TRBV28 and TRBJ1-2; 8 nucleotides align to TRBD1. V was clipped by 6 bases and J by 8 bases; unmatched bases: 14. Germline V gene lookup returns CDR1 MDHEN and CDR2 SYDVKM. The length of the CDR3 is 15 residues. CDR3 bases: TGTGCCAGCAGGACCGTAACAGGGGGTCCGTGGGGCTACACCTTC. The encoded protein is CASRTVTGGPWGYTF.

For the CDR3, the DNA is TGTGCCACTAATAGCGGAGGCCACAATGAGCAGTTCTTC. Translation gives CATNSGGHNEQFF. The chain recombines TRBV28 with TRBJ2-1; D perhaps matches TRBD2 (6 bases). This CDR3 region has 13 residues. Germline CDR1 is MDHEN and CDR2 is SYDVKM. V lost 10 bases, J lost 5 bases, and 15 bases lay in between.

The J gene is TRBJ2-3, the V gene TRBV4-1; 11 nucleotides agree with TRBD2. The CDR3 spans 13 residues. V dropped 3 bases and J dropped 11; count of bases not matched to a gene: 4. Germline loops: CDR1 MGHRA, CDR2 YSYEKL. The CDR3 is CASSQQLAGVQYF. In nucleotides, the CDR3 is TGCGCCAGCAGCCAGCAACTAGCGGGAGTGCAGTATTTT.

This rearrangement joins TRBV5-1 to TRBJ1-4, with TRBD1 as a possible D gene (5 bases). Germline CDR1 is SGHRS and CDR2 is YFSETQ. V was trimmed by 4 bases and J by 7 bases, leaving 11 bases between them. The CDR3 totals 13 residues. In DNA form, the CDR3 reads TGCGCCAGCAGCCCCCGGGGGGGTGAAAAACTGTTTTTT. As protein: CASSPRGGEKLFF.

This clone was seen just once. The rearrangement links TRBV7-3 to TRBJ1-2, with D perhaps TRBD1 (5 bases). The CDR3 loop spans 13 amino acids. V was clipped by 5 bases and J by 5 bases, with 12 bases between them. Per germline, CDR1 SGHTA and CDR2 FQGTGA. CDR3 DNA: TGTGCCAGCAGCGCGGGGGGGTCGTATGGCTACACCTTC. It translates to CASSAGGSYGYTF.

The gene calls are TRBV29-1 and TRBJ2-7; perhaps TRBD2 as D (6 bases). The CDR3 sequence is 15 residues long. Trimming removed 5 bases from V and 3 bases from J, with 20 bases in between. CDR1 is SQVTM and CDR2 is ANQGSEA in the germline V gene. The chain's CDR3 is CSVFGAGREFYEQYF. The DNA of the CDR3 is TGCAGCGTTTTTGGGGCGGGACGGGAGTTCTACGAGCAGTACTTC.

CDR3 loop: CASSTGLAGRNEQFF. In DNA form, the CDR3 reads TGTGCCAGCAGCACAGGACTAGCGGGAAGGAATGAGCAGTTCTTC. This chain joins TRBV5-4 and TRBJ2-1; 12 bases agree with TRBD2. The CDR3 covers 15 residues. Germline V CDR1 and CDR2: SGHNT, YYREEE (reference sequence). V lost 4 bases and J lost 7; bases outside the gene matches: 6.

The chain recombines TRBV7-2 with TRBJ2-7, with D possibly being TRBD1 (6 bases). Germline CDR1 and CDR2: SGHTA and FQGNSA. Trimming cost V 1 base and J 2 bases, with 12 bases left between them. The CDR3 sequence is 15 residues long. CDR3 nucleotide sequence: TGTGCCAGCAGCTTAGGGACAGTTCTAACCTACGAGCAGTACTTC. Translating it yields CASSLGTVLTYEQYF.

V and J are TRBV7-2 and TRBJ2-2, with D maybe TRBD2 (6 bases). Per the germline V gene, CDR1 is SGHTA and CDR2 is FQGNSA. CDR3 length: 17 residues. Trimming left V 0 bases short and J 5 bases short, with 16 bases between. CDR3 in amino acids: CASSLAGRDGGTGELFF. Written as DNA, the CDR3 is TGTGCCAGCAGCTTAGCGGGAAGGGATGGAGGGACCGGGGAGCTGTTTTTT. Filled out from reference TRBV7-2 and TRBJ2-2, the complete variable domain reads GAGVSQSPSNKVTEKGKDVELRCDPISGHTALYWYRQSLGQGLEFLIYFQGNSAPDKSGLPSDRFSAERTGGSVSTLTIQRTQQEDSAVYLCASSLAGRDGGTGELFFGEGSRLTVL.

This clone was found once. The genes are TRBV6-5 and TRBJ1-1, with D possibly being TRBD1 (5 bases). Deletions cut 6 bases from V and 1 base from J, with 15 bases between. The V gene's germline CDR1 is MNHEY and CDR2 SVGAGI. The CDR3 extends over 15 amino acids. The CDR3 coding sequence is TGTGCCAGCAGCCGGTCCCAGGGAGGGAACACTGAAGCTTTCTTT. Its translation: CASSRSQGGNTEAFF.

This chain joins TRBV23-1 and TRBJ2-1; D is possibly TRBD1 or TRBD2 (7 bases each). TRBV23-1 is filed as an ORF, its function uncertain. The CDR3 is 15 residues long. Trimming took 6 bases from V and 7 from J, leaving 19 bases between them. CDR3 sequence reads: CASSDGRGQGNEQFF. The CDR3 DNA reads TGCGCCAGCAGCGATGGGAGGGGGCAAGGAAATGAGCAGTTCTTC.

A remark on this clone: Relative to the germline gene, one junction end is altered; a read error may explain this. The chain recombines TRBV7-7 with TRBJ2-1, with TRBD2 matching 8 bases. The CDR3 covers 13 residues. Germline assignment: CDR1 SSHAT and CDR2 FNYEAQ (reference sequence). The CDR3 sequence: CASSFGGGREQFF. The DNA for the CDR3 is TGTGCTAGCAGCTTCGGGGGGGGTCGTGAGCAGTTCTTC. Full variable domain (missing parts from reference TRBV7-7 and TRBJ2-1): GAGVSQSPRYKVTKRGQDVTLRCDPISSHATLYWYQQALGQGPEFLTYFNYEAQPDKSGLPSDRFSAERPEGSISTLTIQRTEQRDSAMYRCASSFGGGREQFFGPGTRLTVL.

The CDR3 loop reads CASSRSGEPIQETQYF. CDR3 sequence (DNA): TGTGCCAGCAGCCGGTCAGGGGAGCCGATACAAGAGACCCAGTACTTC. This chain joins TRBV5-4 and TRBJ2-5; the D gene is possibly TRBD1 (6 bases). The CDR3 runs to 16 residues. Germline V gives CDR1 SGHNT, CDR2 YYREEE (reference sequence). Trimming took 4 bases from V and 2 from J, leaving 18 bases between them.